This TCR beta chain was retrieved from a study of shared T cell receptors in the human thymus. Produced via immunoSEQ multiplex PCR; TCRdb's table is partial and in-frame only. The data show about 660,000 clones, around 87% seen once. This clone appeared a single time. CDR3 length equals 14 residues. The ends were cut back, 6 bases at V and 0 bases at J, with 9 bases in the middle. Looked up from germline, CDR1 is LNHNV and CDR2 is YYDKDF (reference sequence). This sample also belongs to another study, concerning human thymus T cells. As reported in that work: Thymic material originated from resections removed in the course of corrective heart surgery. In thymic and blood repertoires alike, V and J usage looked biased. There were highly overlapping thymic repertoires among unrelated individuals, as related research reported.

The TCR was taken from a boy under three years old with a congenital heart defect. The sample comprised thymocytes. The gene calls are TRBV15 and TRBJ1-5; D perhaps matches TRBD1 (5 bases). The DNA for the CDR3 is TGTGCCACCAGGGGGGAGGATAGCAATCAGCCCCAGCATTTT. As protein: CATRGEDSNQPQHF.